Each of the 19 T cell receptor beta chains below was sequenced from the same sample in a study of cytomegalovirus exposure and HLA in healthy donors. PCR primers comprised 60 Vbeta and 13 Jbeta primers. The assay was immunoSEQ multiplex PCR, and TCRdb's table has in-frame clones only and misses some. Found here are about 160,000 clones, around 80% of them singletons; the top ten hold 1.5% to 1.7%. The sequenced sample consisted of PBMCs. These receptors were collected from a woman aged 18-29 years in good health and CMV-seronegative.

The chain is built from TRBV20-1 and TRBJ1-2; TRBD1 aligns across 9 bases. There are 11 residues in the CDR3. CDR1 is DFQATT, CDR2 SNEGSKA, per germline (reference sequence). V was clipped by 7 bases and J by 5 bases; unmatched bases: 2. The CDR3 DNA reads as TGCAGTGTGGACAGGGGTTATGGCTACACCTTC. Translating it yields CSVDRGYGYTF.

The chain combines TRBV5-1 with TRBJ2-5; the match to TRBD1 covers 10 bases. This CDR3 has 17 residues. Germline trimming cut 4 bases from V and 5 bases from J; bases unmatched to any gene: 14. CDR1 and CDR2 from the germline V gene are SGHRS and YFSETQ. The CDR3 loop reads CASSRLYRGTGEETQYF. CDR3 in DNA: TGCGCCAGCAGCCGTCTCTACCGGGGGACAGGGGAGGAGACCCAGTACTTC.

The chain recombines TRBV19 with TRBJ2-1; 8 bases match TRBD2. The CDR3 contains 15 residues. Trimming took 7 bases from V and 5 from J; bases not matched to a gene: 10. Germline V gene data show CDR1 as LNHDA and CDR2 as SQIVND (reference sequence). The CDR3 region has the DNA TGTGCCAGTACCTCCCCGGGAGGGAGCAACAATGAGCAGTTCTTC. As protein: CASTSPGGSNNEQFF.

This clone turned up a few times. The chain couples TRBV7-6 to TRBJ1-1; TRBD1 agrees at 8 bases. With 6 bases clipped from V and 1 base from J, the junction kept 7 bases outside the gene matches. Per the germline V gene, CDR1 is SGHVS and CDR2 is FNYEAQ. The CDR3 has 15 residues. CDR3 DNA: TGTGCCAGCAGAAAAGGGACAGGCACGAACACTGAAGCTTTCTTT. Its protein product is CASRKGTGTNTEAFF.

The chain employs TRBV28 and TRBJ1-6; 9 bases are shared with TRBD1. Germline loops: CDR1 MDHEN, CDR2 SYDVKM. CDR3 length equals 16 residues. J lost 5 bases, V lost 6 bases, and 8 bases had no gene match. In DNA, the CDR3 is TGTGCCAGCAGACGGACAGGGGCTCGTCATAATTCACCCCTCCACTTT. The encoded protein is CASRRTGARHNSPLHF.

This clone has only one observation. This chain joins TRBV5-3 and TRBJ1-2; D is unresolved. TRBV5-3 is annotated as an ORF whose role is uncertain. The CDR3 has 10 residues. Deletions cut 5 bases from V and 8 bases from J, with 7 bases between. The CDR3 sequence: CARRAVGYTF. The CDR3 DNA is TGTGCCAGAAGGGCGGTCGGCTACACCTTC.

On this clone: The junction differs from germline at one of its ends, possibly a read error. This chain joins TRBV28 and TRBJ1-1; TRBD1 agrees at 9 bases. The CDR3 has 16 residues. The germline CDR1 and CDR2 sequences are MDHEN and SYDVKM. CDR3 sequence: CASSPSDRGLYTEVFF. In DNA, the CDR3 is TGTGCCAGCAGTCCCTCGGACAGGGGCCTGTACACTGAAGTTTTCTTT.

In its sample, this clone was seen a few times. The V call is TRBV5-1, the J call TRBJ2-1; D is possibly TRBD2 (6 bases). This CDR3 contains 16 residues. V lost 4 bases and J lost 0, with 14 bases in between. CDR1 SGHRS and CDR2 YFSETQ come from the germline V gene. The CDR3 sequence is CASSRTSLSSYNEQFF. DNA for the CDR3: TGCGCCAGCAGCCGTACTAGCTTAAGCTCCTACAATGAGCAGTTCTTC.

This chain connects TRBV6-1 to TRBJ2-5; 7 bases agree with TRBD2. The V and J ends lost 5 bases and 5 bases, in that order; junction bases with no gene match: 11. The V gene's germline CDR1 is MNHNS and CDR2 SASEGT. The CDR3 consists of 15 residues. CDR3 DNA sequence: TGTGCCAGCAGTCCTAGGACTAGATCTGGGGAGACCCAGTACTTC. This gives the protein CASSPRTRSGETQYF.

The J gene is TRBJ2-1, the V gene TRBV7-9, with 12 bases aligning to TRBD2. J lost 10 bases, V lost 5 bases, and 3 bases had no gene match. This CDR3 has 13 residues. In germline, CDR1 is SEHNR, CDR2 FQNEAQ (reference sequence). CDR3 region: CASSPGLAGEQFF. In DNA, the CDR3 is TGTGCCAGCAGCCCTGGACTAGCGGGGGAGCAGTTCTTC.

This chain joins TRBV5-1 and TRBJ2-7; D perhaps matches TRBD2 (5 bases). The V end was cut by 7 bases, the J end by 9 bases, with 17 bases between. Germline assignment: CDR1 SGHRS and CDR2 YFSETQ. The CDR3 has 12 residues. The CDR3 reads CASAGGARRQYF. The DNA for the CDR3 is TGCGCCAGCGCCGGAGGAGCCCGTCGGCAGTACTTC.

The V call is TRBV27, the J call TRBJ1-2; TRBD1 is a possible D gene (5 bases). The CDR3 has 15 residues. V lost 2 bases, J lost 0 bases, and 10 bases lay in between. Germline V gives CDR1 MNHEY, CDR2 SMNVEV (reference sequence). The CDR3 bases are TGTGCCAGCAGTTTAAAGTACAGGTCTAACTATGGCTACACCTTC. Protein product: CASSLKYRSNYGYTF.

This clone came up once. This chain links TRBV9 with TRBJ2-7; weak D call: TRBD2 (5 bases). Germline V lookup: CDR1 SGDLS, CDR2 YYNGEE. Trimming pared 4 bases from V and 0 bases from J, leaving 11 bases between. The CDR3 is 14 residues long. CDR3 protein: CASSFDGDSYEQYF. Written as DNA, the CDR3 is TGTGCCAGCAGCTTCGACGGGGACTCCTACGAGCAGTACTTC.

The chain uses TRBV4-1 and TRBJ2-2; 9 bases are shared with TRBD2. Germline-derived CDR1 and CDR2 are MGHRA and YSYEKL. The CDR3 extends over 16 amino acids. Losses at the gene ends were 4 bases for V and 1 base for J; bases not matched to a gene: 4. CDR3 coding DNA: TGCGCCAGCAGCCTAAGAGCGGGGGGGAACACCGGGGAGCTGTTTTTT. Translating gives CASSLRAGGNTGELFF.

The sample holds a few counts of this clone. V gene TRBV5-4 combines with J gene TRBJ2-5, with D possibly being TRBD1 (8 bases). The CDR3 contains 15 residues. The germline V gene encodes CDR1 SGHNT and CDR2 YYREEE (reference sequence). With 1 base removed from V and 4 bases from J, the gap between germline ends came to 14 bases. For the CDR3, the DNA is TGTGCCAGCAGCTTGAAAGCGGGGACAGGAGAGACCCAGTACTTC. The encoded protein is CASSLKAGTGETQYF.

The V call is TRBV11-2, the J call TRBJ1-2; 7 bases fit TRBD1. J lost 4 bases, V lost 4 bases, and 6 bases had no gene match. Germline V gene lookup returns CDR1 SGHAT and CDR2 FQNNGV. The CDR3 contains 14 residues. DNA of the CDR3: TGTGCCAGCAGCTCGGGACAGTCTTTCTATGGCTACACCTTC. This sequence encodes CASSSGQSFYGYTF.

V usage is TRBV11-3 and J usage is TRBJ1-2; D call uncertain. The V end lost 2 bases, the J end lost 1 base, and 5 bases lay between the germline ends. The CDR3 length is 13 residues. The germline gives CDR1 SGHNT, CDR2 YENEEA. CDR3 residues: CASSLQVNYGYTF. Written as DNA, the CDR3 is TGTGCCAGCAGCTTACAGGTTAACTATGGCTACACCTTC.

The chain recombines TRBV5-6 with TRBJ1-5, with D unclear. This CDR3 region has 15 residues. Trimming took 0 bases from V and 7 from J, leaving 14 bases between them. Germline V gene data show CDR1 as SGHDT and CDR2 as YYEEEE. The CDR3, as DNA: TGTGCCAGCAGCTTGGGTGGGGTTGAGCGGCAGCCCCAGCATTTT. This translates into CASSLGGVERQPQHF.

The sample holds a few counts of this clone. Within the sample, other DNA sequences also encode this same CDR3. J is TRBJ1-4 and V is TRBV5-1, with D unresolved. The V and J ends lost 0 bases and 0 bases respectively, with 3 bases between them. The CDR3 is 14 residues long. The V gene's germline CDR1 is SGHRS and CDR2 YFSETQ. CDR3 amino acids: CASSLAATNEKLFF. DNA of the CDR3: TGCGCCAGCAGCTTGGCAGCAACTAATGAAAAACTGTTTTTT.